This T cell receptor (beta chain) appears in the sequencing data of a study of shared clonotypes between healthy human individuals. Study at large: The donors, a couple of women and three men, were aged 18 to 49.

Overall study results and limits: Sampling used blood alone; tissue repertoires probably differ. Lower generation probabilities were found for non-shared clonotypes than for those shared by all four donors.

This clone has just one count. Its matching antigen is unknown. Measured with immunoSEQ multiplex PCR; TCRdb has only the in-frame clones, and not every one. The sample consists of roughly 1,500,000 clones, 95% to 99% of them appearing once. The specimen was naive CD4+ T cells sorted from blood. As to subset: CD45RA+ positively selected. The TCR was taken from a man younger than 40 in good health.

The chain's CDR3 is CASSLDLAVQYF. Written as DNA, the CDR3 is TGTGCCAGCAGTTTAGACCTAGCGGTCCAGTATTTT. This rearrangement joins TRBV28 to TRBJ2-3; TRBD2 matches at 7 bases. This CDR3 has 12 amino acids. The ends lost 2 bases at V and 12 bases at J; junction bases unmatched: 5. Germline CDR1 reads MDHEN; CDR2 reads SYDVKM.